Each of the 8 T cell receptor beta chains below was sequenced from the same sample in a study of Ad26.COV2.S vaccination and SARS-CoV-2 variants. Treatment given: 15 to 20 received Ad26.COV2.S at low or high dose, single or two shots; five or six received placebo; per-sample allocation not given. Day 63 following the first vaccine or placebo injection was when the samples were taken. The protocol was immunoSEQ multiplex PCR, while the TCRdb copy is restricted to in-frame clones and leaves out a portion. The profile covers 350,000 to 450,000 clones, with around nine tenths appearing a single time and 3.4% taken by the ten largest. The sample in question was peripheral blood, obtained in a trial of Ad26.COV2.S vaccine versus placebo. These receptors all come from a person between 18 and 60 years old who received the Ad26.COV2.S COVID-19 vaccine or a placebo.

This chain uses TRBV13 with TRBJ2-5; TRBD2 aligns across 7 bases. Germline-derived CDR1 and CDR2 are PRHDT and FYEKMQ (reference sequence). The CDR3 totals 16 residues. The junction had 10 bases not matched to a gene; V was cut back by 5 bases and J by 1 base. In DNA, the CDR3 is TGTGCCAGCAGCCAAACTATGAGCGGGGCCCAAGAGACCCAGTACTTC. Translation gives CASSQTMSGAQETQYF.

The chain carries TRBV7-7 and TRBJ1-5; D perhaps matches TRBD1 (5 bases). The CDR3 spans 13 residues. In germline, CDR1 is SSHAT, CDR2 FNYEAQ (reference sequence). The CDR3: CASDLRGEKPQHF. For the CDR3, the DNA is TGTGCTAGCGACCTCCGGGGCGAGAAGCCCCAGCATTTT.

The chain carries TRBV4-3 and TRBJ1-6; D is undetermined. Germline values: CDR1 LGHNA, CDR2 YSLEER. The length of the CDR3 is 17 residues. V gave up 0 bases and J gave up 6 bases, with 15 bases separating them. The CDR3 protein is CASSQDWSVVLNSPLHF. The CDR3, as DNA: TGCGCCAGCAGCCAAGATTGGTCCGTGGTTCTTAATTCACCCCTCCACTTT.

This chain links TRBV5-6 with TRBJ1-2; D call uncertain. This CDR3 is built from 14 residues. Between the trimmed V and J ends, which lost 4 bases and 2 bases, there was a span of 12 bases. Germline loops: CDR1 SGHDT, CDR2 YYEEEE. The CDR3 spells CASSIGETNYGYTF. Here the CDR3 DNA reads TGTGCCAGCAGCATTGGGGAGACAAACTATGGCTACACCTTC.

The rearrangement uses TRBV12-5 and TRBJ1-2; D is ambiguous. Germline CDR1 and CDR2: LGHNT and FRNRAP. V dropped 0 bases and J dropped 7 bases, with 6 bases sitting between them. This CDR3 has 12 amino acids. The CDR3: CASGLVGIGYTF. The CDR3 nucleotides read TGTGCTAGTGGTTTGGTAGGAATTGGCTACACCTTC.

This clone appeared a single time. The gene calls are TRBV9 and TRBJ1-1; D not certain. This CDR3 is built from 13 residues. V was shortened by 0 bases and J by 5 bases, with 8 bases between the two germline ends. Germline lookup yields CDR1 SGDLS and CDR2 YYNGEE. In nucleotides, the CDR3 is TGTGCCAGCAGCGTAGTATCGGGGACTGAAGCTTTCTTT. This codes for CASSVVSGTEAFF.

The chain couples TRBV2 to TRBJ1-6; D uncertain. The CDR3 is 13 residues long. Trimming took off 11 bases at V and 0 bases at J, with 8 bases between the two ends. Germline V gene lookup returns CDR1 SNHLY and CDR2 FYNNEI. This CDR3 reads CASRSSYNSPLHF. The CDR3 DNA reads TGTGCCTCAAGGAGCTCCTATAATTCACCCCTCCACTTT.

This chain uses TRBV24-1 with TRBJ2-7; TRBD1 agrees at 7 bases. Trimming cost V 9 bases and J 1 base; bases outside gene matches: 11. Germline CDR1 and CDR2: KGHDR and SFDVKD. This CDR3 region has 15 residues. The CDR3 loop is CATRVGLTGSYEQYF. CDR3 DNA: TGTGCCACCCGAGTGGGTCTGACAGGGTCCTACGAGCAGTACTTC.